These 18 T cell receptor beta chains were sequenced from one sample in a study of blood T cell repertoires in COVID-19. Profiled with immunoSEQ multiplex PCR; TCRdb holds only in-frame clones, not every one. The sample carries fewer than 350,000 clones, roughly 79% recorded once. Material: peripheral blood. The source of these receptors is a woman aged 60-75 years with active or convalescent COVID-19.

The rearrangement joins TRBV7-9 to TRBJ2-7; the match to TRBD2 covers 9 bases. The V segment lost 0 bases and the J segment 1 base; nucleotides outside the gene matches: 7. The CDR3 extends over 17 amino acids. Germline V lookup: CDR1 SEHNR, CDR2 FQNEAQ (reference sequence). CDR3 region: CASSLAAGGRISYEQYF. The CDR3 DNA reads TGTGCCAGCAGCTTAGCAGCGGGGGGCCGAATTTCCTACGAGCAGTACTTC.

This chain connects TRBV19 to TRBJ1-5; tentative D call: TRBD1 (5 bases). Trimming left V 9 bases short and J 0 bases short, with 12 bases between. Per the germline V gene, CDR1 is LNHDA and CDR2 is SQIVND (reference sequence). The CDR3 consists of 14 residues. Here the CDR3 DNA reads TGTGCCAGCGTCAGACAGAATAGCAATCAGCCCCAGCATTTT. Amino acids: CASVRQNSNQPQHF.

The table lists this clone with a count of one. The chain recombines TRBV7-9 with TRBJ2-3; TRBD2 might be the D (5 bases). The CDR3 loop spans 14 amino acids. The ends were cut back, 5 bases at V and 5 bases at J, with 14 bases in the middle. Per germline, CDR1 SEHNR and CDR2 FQNEAQ (reference sequence). The CDR3 nucleotides are TGTGCCAGCAGCCCCGGAGGCGAAGGAGATACGCAGTATTTT. It encodes CASSPGGEGDTQYF.

This clone was seen just once. The chain employs TRBV7-2 and TRBJ1-4, with D maybe TRBD1 (5 bases). With 5 bases removed from V and 0 bases from J, the gap between germline ends came to 13 bases. The CDR3 consists of 16 residues. CDR1 is SGHTA and CDR2 is FQGNSA in the germline V gene. CDR3: CASSPGGGATNEKLFF. CDR3 nucleotide sequence: TGTGCCAGCAGCCCAGGTGGAGGGGCAACTAATGAAAAACTGTTTTTT. The full variable domain, its missing parts supplied by reference TRBV7-2 and TRBJ1-4, is GAGVSQSPSNKVTEKGKDVELRCDPISGHTALYWYRQSLGQGLEFLIYFQGNSAPDKSGLPSDRFSAERTGGSVSTLTIQRTQQEDSAVYLCASSPGGGATNEKLFFGSGTQLSVL.

The rearrangement uses TRBV27 and TRBJ1-1; TRBD1 might be the D (5 bases). Trimming shortened V by 4 bases and J by 5 bases, and 17 bases separated the two germline ends. The germline gives CDR1 MNHEY, CDR2 SMNVEV (reference sequence). This CDR3 region has 15 residues. This CDR3 reads CASSSTPRAWTEAFF. The CDR3 bases are TGTGCCAGCAGTTCCACCCCCAGGGCTTGGACTGAAGCTTTCTTT.

This sequence joins TRBV3-1 (or the pseudogene TRBV3-2) and TRBJ2-1; TRBD2 matches at 9 bases. V shed 6 bases, J shed 6 bases, and the junction held 9 bases outside the gene matches. The CDR3 is 15 amino acids. The germline V gene has CDR1 LGHDT and CDR2 YNNKEL (reference sequence). The CDR3 bases are TGTGCCAGCAGACATACTAGCGGGCGTATCAATGAGCAGTTCTTC. The encoded protein is CASRHTSGRINEQFF.

Here the CDR3 reads CSVEGGVTGWTEAFF. The CDR3, as DNA: TGCAGCGTTGAAGGAGGGGTGACAGGGTGGACTGAAGCTTTCTTT. The rearrangement uses TRBV29-1 and TRBJ1-1, with 7 nucleotides matching TRBD1. Unmatched junction bases numbered 10, after V lost 1 base and J lost 5 bases. The CDR3 is 15 amino acids. Germline-derived CDR1 and CDR2 are SQVTM and ANQGSEA. Based on the CDR3 plus reference TRBV29-1 and TRBJ1-1, the full variable domain is SAVISQKPSRDICQRGTSLTIQCQVDSQVTMMFWYRQQPGQSLTLIATANQGSEATYESGFVIDKFPISRPNLTFSTLTVSNMSPEDSSIYLCSVEGGVTGWTEAFFGQGTRLTVV.

The chain employs TRBV7-3 and TRBJ2-1; TRBD2 matches at 13 bases. This CDR3 comprises 15 residues. From germline, CDR1 is SGHTA and CDR2 FQGTGA. V shed 0 bases and J 12 bases; nucleotides not matched to a gene: 5. The CDR3 loop reads CASSLTGTSGEVQFF. As DNA, the CDR3 is TGTGCCAGCAGCTTAACGGGGACTAGCGGGGAGGTGCAGTTCTTC.

The genes are TRBV19 and TRBJ1-1, with 11 bases lining up with TRBD1. The CDR3 is 14 residues long. Germline V gene sequence: CDR1 LNHDA, CDR2 SQIVND (reference sequence). The V segment lost 8 bases and the J segment 6 bases; nucleotides outside the gene matches: 8. The chain's CDR3 is CASGTGGLRAEAFF. CDR3 DNA: TGTGCCAGTGGGACAGGGGGTTTAAGGGCTGAAGCTTTCTTT.

This chain links TRBV12-5 with TRBJ2-1; TRBD1 aligns across 9 bases. V dropped 0 bases and J dropped 3; count of bases not matched to a gene: 6. There are 17 residues in the CDR3. Germline V CDR1 and CDR2: LGHNT, FRNRAP. The CDR3 loop reads CASGLVLGTGIYNEQFF. The CDR3 bases are TGTGCTAGTGGTTTGGTACTGGGGACAGGGATCTACAATGAGCAGTTCTTC.

The chain couples TRBV4-2 to TRBJ2-1; D gene uncertain. The CDR3 loop spans 13 amino acids. V lost 0 bases to trimming and J lost 4 bases, with 4 bases between them. The germline CDR1 and CDR2 sequences are LGHNA and YNFKEQ. The CDR3 region is CASSQDQYNEQFF. For the CDR3, the DNA is TGTGCCAGCAGCCAAGACCAATACAATGAGCAGTTCTTC.

The V gene is TRBV27, the J gene TRBJ1-2; no reliable D call. The CDR3 loop spans 12 amino acids. Germline CDR1 is MNHEY and CDR2 is SMNVEV (reference sequence). Deletions cut 4 bases from V and 8 bases from J, with 11 bases between. The CDR3 nucleotides read TGTGCCAGCAGTTCGAACCAGAGGGGCTACACCTTC. Translated: CASSSNQRGYTF.

The chain is built from TRBV2 and TRBJ2-5; D might be TRBD2 (6 bases). The germline gives CDR1 SNHLY, CDR2 FYNNEI. The CDR3 runs 14 residues. V gave up 5 bases and J gave up 4 bases, with 14 bases separating them. For the CDR3, the DNA is TGTGCCAGCAGTCCCAAAATGGGAGGAGAGACCCAGTACTTC. This sequence encodes CASSPKMGGETQYF.

This clone appeared a single time. This chain uses TRBV7-9 with TRBJ1-4; 7 positions match TRBD1. Germline CDR1 is SEHNR and CDR2 is FQNEAQ (reference sequence). This CDR3 comprises 16 residues. Trimming cost V 4 bases and J 4 bases; bases outside gene matches: 9. CDR3 bases: TGTGCCAGCAGCTCCCTGAACAGGGGAAGTAATGAAAAACTGTTTTTT. Its protein is CASSSLNRGSNEKLFF.

The CDR3 protein is CASSLGAGVSADTQYF. For the CDR3, the DNA is TGCGCCAGCAGCTTGGGGGCGGGGGTTTCGGCAGATACGCAGTATTTT. The chain uses TRBV5-1 and TRBJ2-3; the match to TRBD2 covers 7 bases. Looked up from germline, CDR1 is SGHRS and CDR2 is YFSETQ. CDR3 length: 16 amino acids. V was clipped by 0 bases and J by 4 bases; unmatched bases: 8.

The rearrangement joins TRBV2 to TRBJ2-7, with TRBD1 matching 8 bases. J gave up 0 bases and V 7 bases, and 8 bases lay outside the gene matches. CDR3 length: 15 residues. CDR1 is SNHLY, CDR2 FYNNEI, per germline. The CDR3 DNA sequence: TGTGCCAGCATCCTCCGGGACAGGCCCTCCTACGAGCAGTACTTC. Translation: CASILRDRPSYEQYF. The full variable domain, completed using reference TRBV2 and TRBJ2-7, is EPEVTQTPSHQVTQMGQEVILRCVPISNHLYFYWYRQILGQKVEFLVSFYNNEISEKSEIFDDQFSVERPDGSNFTLKIRSTKLEDSAMYFCASILRDRPSYEQYFGPGTRLTVT.

V usage is TRBV2 and J usage is TRBJ2-5; D is perhaps TRBD2 (6 bases). The CDR3 is made up of 12 amino acids. Trimming left V 7 bases short and J 7 bases short, with 13 bases between. Germline values: CDR1 SNHLY, CDR2 FYNNEI. CDR3 in DNA: TGTGCCAGCACCAATAAGCGGGTGACCCAGTACTTC. Protein product: CASTNKRVTQYF. Full variable domain (missing parts from reference TRBV2 and TRBJ2-5): EPEVTQTPSHQVTQMGQEVILRCVPISNHLYFYWYRQILGQKVEFLVSFYNNEISEKSEIFDDQFSVERPDGSNFTLKIRSTKLEDSAMYFCASTNKRVTQYFGPGTRLLVL.

This rearrangement joins TRBV5-4 to TRBJ2-1; 11 bases agree with TRBD2. Germline assignment: CDR1 SGHNT and CDR2 YYREEE (reference sequence). Losses at the gene ends were 3 bases for V and 5 bases for J; bases not matched to a gene: 1. This CDR3 comprises 14 residues. The CDR3 spells CASSWGLADNEQFF. In DNA, the CDR3 is TGTGCCAGCAGCTGGGGACTAGCGGACAATGAGCAGTTCTTC.